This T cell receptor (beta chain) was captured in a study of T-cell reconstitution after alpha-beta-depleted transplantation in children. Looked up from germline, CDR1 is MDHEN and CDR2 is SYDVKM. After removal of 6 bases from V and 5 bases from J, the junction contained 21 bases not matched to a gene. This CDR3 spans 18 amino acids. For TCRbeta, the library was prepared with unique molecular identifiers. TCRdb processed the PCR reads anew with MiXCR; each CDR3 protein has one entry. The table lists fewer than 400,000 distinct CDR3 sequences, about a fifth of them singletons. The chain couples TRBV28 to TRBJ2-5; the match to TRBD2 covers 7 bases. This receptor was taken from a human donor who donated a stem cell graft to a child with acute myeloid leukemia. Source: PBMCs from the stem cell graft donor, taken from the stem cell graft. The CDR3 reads CASSGQGEWDYPLETQYF. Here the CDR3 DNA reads TGTGCCAGCAGCGGACAAGGCGAATGGGACTACCCACTTGAGACCCAGTACTTC.